This T cell receptor beta chain was captured in a study of cytomegalovirus exposure and HLA in healthy donors. This CDR3 has 17 residues. Germline-derived CDR1 and CDR2 are MGHRA and YSYEKL. V lost 1 base and J 0 bases, leaving 12 bases between the germline ends. Notes on this clone: Its antigen is currently unknown.

Findings of the study overall: The later analysis indicated that the majority of CMV-associated TCR beta chains appeared HLA-restricted. It was in a later analysis that TCR association rates were seen to vary by HLA locus, highest for DRB1 and lowest for HLA-C. TCR beta sequences numbering 15,000 to 20,000 were associated with HLA alleles at 0.05 false discovery rate in a later analysis.

60 Vbeta and 13 Jbeta primers were used in PCR. TCRdb's table, derived via immunoSEQ multiplex PCR, lists solely in-frame clones and lacks some. Here the sample spans 100,000 or so clones, less than 80% being singletons. This receptor was identified in a man aged 30 to 45 in good health and CMV-seronegative. This sequence joins TRBV4-1 and TRBJ1-4; D remains unclear. The sample consisted of PBMCs. The CDR3 region is CASSQGRLRATNEKLFF. Here the CDR3 DNA reads TGCGCCAGCAGCCAAGGACGACTGCGAGCAACTAATGAAAAACTGTTTTTT.